This T cell receptor (beta chain) was observed in a study of cytomegalovirus exposure and HLA in healthy donors. Study information: The same platform as the 500 to 700 first-cohort repertoires was used for the 130 or so validation repertoires, a later analysis reported. General study points: Reported results showed that the classifier diagnosed cytomegalovirus status with high specificity and sensitivity. The finding came from a later analysis; first-cohort TCR clusters tended to co-occur in the 90 to 150 validation repertoires.

The repertoire was sequenced with immunoSEQ multiplex PCR; TCRdb's copy has only in-frame clones and lacks some. The sample carries roughly 130,000 clones, roughly nine tenths recorded once. About this clone itself: Its antigen is unknown.

V was pared by 3 bases and J by 3 bases, with 4 bases of the junction left unmatched. The CDR3 loop spans 14 amino acids. Germline CDR1 SNHLY, CDR2 FYNNEI. V usage is TRBV2 and J usage is TRBJ2-7, with 8 bases matching TRBD2. The origin of this receptor is a man younger than 35 in good health and CMV-seronegative. Sequenced input: PBMCs. CDR3 protein: CASSDTGGNYEQYF. DNA for the CDR3: TGTGCCAGCAGTGATACGGGGGGGAACTACGAGCAGTACTTC.